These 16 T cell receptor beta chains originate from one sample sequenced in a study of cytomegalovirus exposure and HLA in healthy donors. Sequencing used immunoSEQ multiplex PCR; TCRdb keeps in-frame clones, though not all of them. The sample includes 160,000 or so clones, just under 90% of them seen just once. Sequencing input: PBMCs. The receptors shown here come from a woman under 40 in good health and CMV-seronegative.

DNA for the CDR3: TGTGCCAGTAGTATATCAGTAAATCAGCCCCAGCATTTT. This translates into CASSISVNQPQHF. The rearrangement links TRBV19 to TRBJ1-5; no clear D gene. In germline, CDR1 is LNHDA, CDR2 SQIVND (reference sequence). There are 13 residues in the CDR3. Trimming removed 2 bases at V and 4 bases at J, with 6 bases between.

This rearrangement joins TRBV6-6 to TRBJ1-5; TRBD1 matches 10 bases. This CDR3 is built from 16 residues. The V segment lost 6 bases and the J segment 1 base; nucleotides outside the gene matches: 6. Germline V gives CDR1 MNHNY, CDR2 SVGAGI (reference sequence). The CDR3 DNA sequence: TGTGCCAGCAGGGGGACAGGGGATGCAAGCAATCAGCCCCAGCATTTT. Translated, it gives CASRGTGDASNQPQHF.

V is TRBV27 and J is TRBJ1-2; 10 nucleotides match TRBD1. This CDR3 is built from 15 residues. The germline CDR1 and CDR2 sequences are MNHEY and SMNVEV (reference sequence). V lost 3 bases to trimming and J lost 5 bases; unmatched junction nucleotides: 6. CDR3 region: CASSFTGTGVYGYTF. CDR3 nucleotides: TGTGCCAGCAGTTTTACCGGGACAGGGGTATATGGCTACACCTTC.

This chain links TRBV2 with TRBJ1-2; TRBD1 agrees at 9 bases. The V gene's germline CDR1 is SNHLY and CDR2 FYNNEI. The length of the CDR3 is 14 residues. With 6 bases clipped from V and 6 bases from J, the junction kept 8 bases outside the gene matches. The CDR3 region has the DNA TGTGCCAGCAGGGCTACCGGGACAGGGAATGGCTACACCTTC. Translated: CASRATGTGNGYTF.

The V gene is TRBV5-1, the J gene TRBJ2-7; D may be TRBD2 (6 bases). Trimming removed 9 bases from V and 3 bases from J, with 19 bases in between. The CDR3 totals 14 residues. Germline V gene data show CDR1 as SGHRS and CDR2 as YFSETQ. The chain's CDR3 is CATRRDDVDYEQYF. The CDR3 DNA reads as TGCGCCACCCGGAGGGACGACGTCGACTACGAGCAGTACTTC.

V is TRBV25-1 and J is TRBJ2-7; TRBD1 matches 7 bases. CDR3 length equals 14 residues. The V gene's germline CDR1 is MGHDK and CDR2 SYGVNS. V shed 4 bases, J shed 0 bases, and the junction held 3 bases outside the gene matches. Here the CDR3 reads CASSATGSSYEQYF. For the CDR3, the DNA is TGTGCCAGCAGTGCGACAGGGAGCTCCTACGAGCAGTACTTC.

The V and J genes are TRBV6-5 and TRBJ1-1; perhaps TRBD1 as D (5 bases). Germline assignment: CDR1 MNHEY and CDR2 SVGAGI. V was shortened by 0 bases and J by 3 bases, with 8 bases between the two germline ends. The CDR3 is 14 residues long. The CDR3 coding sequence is TGTGCCAGCAGTTACTCGTCGGGGGACACTGAAGCTTTCTTT. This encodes CASSYSSGDTEAFF.

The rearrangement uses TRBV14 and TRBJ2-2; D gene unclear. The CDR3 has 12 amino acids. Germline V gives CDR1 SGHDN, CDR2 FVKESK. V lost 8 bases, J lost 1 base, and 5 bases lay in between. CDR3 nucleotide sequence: TGTGCCAGCCGCAGGAACACCGGGGAGCTGTTTTTT. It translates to CASRRNTGELFF.

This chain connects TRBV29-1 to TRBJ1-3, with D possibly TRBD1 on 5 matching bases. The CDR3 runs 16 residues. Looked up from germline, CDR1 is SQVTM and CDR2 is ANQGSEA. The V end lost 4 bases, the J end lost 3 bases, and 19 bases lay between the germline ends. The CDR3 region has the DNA TGCAGCGTTGCAAATGGACCGGTACAGGATGGAAACACCATATATTTT. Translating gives CSVANGPVQDGNTIYF.

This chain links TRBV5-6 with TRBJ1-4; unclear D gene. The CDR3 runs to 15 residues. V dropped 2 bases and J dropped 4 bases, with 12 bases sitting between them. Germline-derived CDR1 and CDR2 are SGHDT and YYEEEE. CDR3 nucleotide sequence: TGTGCCAGCAGCTTCCCCGGGAACATTAATGAAAAACTGTTTTTT. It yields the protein CASSFPGNINEKLFF.

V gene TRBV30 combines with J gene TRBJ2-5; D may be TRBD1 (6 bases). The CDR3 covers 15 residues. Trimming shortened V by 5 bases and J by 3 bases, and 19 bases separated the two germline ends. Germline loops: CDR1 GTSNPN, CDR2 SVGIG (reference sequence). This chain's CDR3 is CAWLLTGHPEETQYF. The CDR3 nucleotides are TGTGCCTGGCTCCTGACGGGACATCCCGAAGAGACCCAGTACTTC. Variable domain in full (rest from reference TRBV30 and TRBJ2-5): SQTIHQWPATLVQPVGSPLSLECTVEGTSNPNLYWYRQAAGRGLQLLFYSVGIGQISSEVPQNLSASRPQDRQFILSSKKLLLSDSGFYLCAWLLTGHPEETQYFGPGTRLLVL.

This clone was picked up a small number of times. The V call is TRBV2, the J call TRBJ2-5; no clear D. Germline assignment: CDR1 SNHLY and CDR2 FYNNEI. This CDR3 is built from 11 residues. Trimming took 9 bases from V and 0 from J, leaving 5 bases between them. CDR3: CASRYQETQYF. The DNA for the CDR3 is TGTGCCAGTCGTTACCAAGAGACCCAGTACTTC.

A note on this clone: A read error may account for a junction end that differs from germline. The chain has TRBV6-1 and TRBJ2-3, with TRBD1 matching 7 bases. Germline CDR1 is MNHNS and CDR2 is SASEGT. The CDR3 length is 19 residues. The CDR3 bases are TGTGCCAGCAGCGAAGCTCCCCCTTTTAATCCGGGACAGCTAGATACGCAGTATTTT. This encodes CASSEAPPFNPGQLDTQYF.

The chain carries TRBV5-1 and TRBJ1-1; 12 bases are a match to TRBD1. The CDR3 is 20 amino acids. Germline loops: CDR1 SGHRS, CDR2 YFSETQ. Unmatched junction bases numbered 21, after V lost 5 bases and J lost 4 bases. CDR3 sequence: CASRRDRGLGINQWSTEAFF. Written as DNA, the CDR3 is TGCGCCAGCAGACGGGACAGGGGGCTCGGGATTAATCAGTGGAGCACTGAAGCTTTCTTT.

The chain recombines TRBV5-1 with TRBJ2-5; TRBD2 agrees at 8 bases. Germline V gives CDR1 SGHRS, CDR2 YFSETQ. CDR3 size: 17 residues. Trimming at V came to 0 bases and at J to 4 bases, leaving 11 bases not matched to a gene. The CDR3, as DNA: TGCGCCAGCAGCTTGGGCCGGGGGGGCCTTGTTCGAGAGACCCAGTACTTC. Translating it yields CASSLGRGGLVRETQYF.

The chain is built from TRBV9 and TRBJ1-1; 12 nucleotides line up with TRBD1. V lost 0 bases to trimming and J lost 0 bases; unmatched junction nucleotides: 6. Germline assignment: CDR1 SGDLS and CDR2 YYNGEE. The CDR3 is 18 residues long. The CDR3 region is CASSVGEGQGAMNTEAFF. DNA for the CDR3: TGTGCCAGCAGCGTAGGGGAGGGACAGGGGGCTATGAACACTGAAGCTTTCTTT.